This T cell receptor beta chain was profiled in a study of long-term antiretroviral therapy in people with HIV. This clone is a singleton in its sample. Its target is not known. Findings of the study overall: Someone took the blood between about 2003 and 2018, maybe while older ART regimens were in use. Clonal expansions arising prior to ART prevailed in the repertoire at every time point. Relative to transplant donor controls, diversity remained lower despite increasing after ART.

The ends were cut back, 5 bases at V and 5 bases at J, with 12 bases in the middle. Germline CDR1 and CDR2: MNHEY and SMNVEV (reference sequence). The CDR3 is 14 residues long. Two or more post-ART PBMC samples, plus at least one pre-ART sample, were available for each donor. Running of the v3.0 immunoSEQ assay took place at survey level. TCRdb keeps only in-frame clones here, not all; method: immunoSEQ multiplex PCR. This table holds roughly 28,000 clones, 75% to 85% found once. The sequencing used unsorted PBMCs, collected 0.3 years after starting antiretroviral therapy. This receptor was taken from a man aged 35-49 years with HIV. The chain joins TRBV27 to TRBJ1-4, with D perhaps TRBD1 (6 bases). The CDR3 DNA is TGTGCCAGCAGTCCTAGGACAGCGAATGAAAAACTGTTTTTT. As protein: CASSPRTANEKLFF.